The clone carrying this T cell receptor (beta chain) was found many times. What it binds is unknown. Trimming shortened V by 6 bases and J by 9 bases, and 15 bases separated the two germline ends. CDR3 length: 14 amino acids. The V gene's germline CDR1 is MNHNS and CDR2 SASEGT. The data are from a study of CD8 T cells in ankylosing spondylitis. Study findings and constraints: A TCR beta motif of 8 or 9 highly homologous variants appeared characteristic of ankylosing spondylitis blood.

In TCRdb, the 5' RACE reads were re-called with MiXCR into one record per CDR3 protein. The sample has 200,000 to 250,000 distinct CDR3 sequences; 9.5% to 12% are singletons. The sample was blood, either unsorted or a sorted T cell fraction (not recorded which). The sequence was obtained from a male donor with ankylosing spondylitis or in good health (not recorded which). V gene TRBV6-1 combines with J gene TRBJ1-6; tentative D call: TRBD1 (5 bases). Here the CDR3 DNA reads TGTGCCAGCAGCGACAGATGGACGTCTTCACCCCTCCACTTT. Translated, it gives CASSDRWTSSPLHF.